This T cell receptor beta chain was obtained from a study of T cell repertoires in cytomegalovirus infection. For the study at large: CMV epitopes used comprised recently identified HLA-C-restricted ones and well-studied HLA-B-restricted ones. The public TCR beta signatures pointed to both CMV infection and matching HLA type.

Notes on the study in general: Dominating the ex vivo response were HLA-C-restricted CMV-specific TCR beta clonotypes.

Regarding this clonotype: As yet, its antigen is unknown.

TCRdb redid the calling of the reads with MiXCR, one entry per CDR3 protein. The repertoire holds roughly 920,000 distinct CDR3 sequences, with approximately 31% as singletons. Germline V gene data show CDR1 as SGDLS and CDR2 as YYNGEE. This CDR3 region has 11 residues. The V and J ends lost 6 bases and 7 bases respectively, with 8 bases between them. The material was cultured CD8+ T cells from PBMCs, obtained from culture after CMV antigen stimulation. The chain is built from TRBV9 and TRBJ2-1, with D unclear. The TCR was taken from a human donor in good health (CMV status not recorded). Some clones in this sample may be carry-over from other donors' samples. DNA of the CDR3: TGTGCCAGCAACCCCTTAAATGAGCAGTTCTTC. This codes for CASNPLNEQFF.